This T cell receptor beta chain is from a study of T cell repertoires in cytomegalovirus infection. V was shortened by 3 bases and J by 5 bases, with 16 bases between the two germline ends. This CDR3 has 15 amino acids. Germline V lookup: CDR1 SNHLY, CDR2 FYNNEI. General study findings and limits: Dominating the ex vivo response were HLA-C-restricted CMV-specific TCR beta clonotypes.

TCRdb fed the reads into MiXCR, producing one record per CDR3 protein. Of some 920,000 distinct CDR3 sequences listed, around 31% are singletons. As regards this clonotype: Its target is unknown.

Sequencing used cultured CD8+ T cells from PBMCs, obtained from culture after CMV antigen stimulation. The V call is TRBV2, the J call TRBJ2-5, with D hard to call. The TCR sequence derives from a human donor in good health (CMV status not recorded). Some clones in this sample may be carry-over from other donors' samples. Here the CDR3 DNA reads TGTGCCAGCAGTGAGGTAGTAGTCGTCGAGGAGACCCAGTACTTC. This codes for CASSEVVVVEETQYF.